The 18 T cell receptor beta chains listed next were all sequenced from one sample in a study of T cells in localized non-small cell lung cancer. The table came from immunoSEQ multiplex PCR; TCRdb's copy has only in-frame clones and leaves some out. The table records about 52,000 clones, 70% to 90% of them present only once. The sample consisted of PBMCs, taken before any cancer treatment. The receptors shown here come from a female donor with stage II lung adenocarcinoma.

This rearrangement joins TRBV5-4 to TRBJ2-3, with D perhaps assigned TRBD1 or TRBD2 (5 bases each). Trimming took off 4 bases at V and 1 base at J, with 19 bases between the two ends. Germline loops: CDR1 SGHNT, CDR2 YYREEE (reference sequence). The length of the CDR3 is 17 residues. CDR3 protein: CASSTPRSGPGTDTQYF. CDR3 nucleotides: TGTGCCAGCAGCACCCCACGTTCGGGGCCCGGCACAGATACGCAGTATTTT.

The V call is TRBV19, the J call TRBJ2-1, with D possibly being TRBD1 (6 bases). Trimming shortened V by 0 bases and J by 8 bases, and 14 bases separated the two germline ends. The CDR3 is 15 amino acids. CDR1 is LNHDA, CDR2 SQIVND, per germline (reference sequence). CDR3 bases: TGTGCCAGTAGTATAGACCTACAGGGTAGGTATGAGCAGTTCTTC. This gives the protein CASSIDLQGRYEQFF.

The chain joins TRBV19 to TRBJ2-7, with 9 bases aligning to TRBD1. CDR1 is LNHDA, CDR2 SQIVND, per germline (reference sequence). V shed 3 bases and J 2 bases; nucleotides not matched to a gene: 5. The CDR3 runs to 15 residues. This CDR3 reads CASSISGQGTYEQYF. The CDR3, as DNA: TGTGCCAGTAGTATTTCCGGACAGGGGACCTACGAGCAGTACTTC.

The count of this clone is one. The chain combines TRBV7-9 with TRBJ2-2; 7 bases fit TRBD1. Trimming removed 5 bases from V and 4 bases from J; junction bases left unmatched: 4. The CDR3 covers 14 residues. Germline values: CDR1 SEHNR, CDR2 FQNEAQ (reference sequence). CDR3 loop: CASSPQGITGELFF. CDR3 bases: TGTGCCAGCAGCCCACAGGGGATCACCGGGGAGCTGTTTTTT.

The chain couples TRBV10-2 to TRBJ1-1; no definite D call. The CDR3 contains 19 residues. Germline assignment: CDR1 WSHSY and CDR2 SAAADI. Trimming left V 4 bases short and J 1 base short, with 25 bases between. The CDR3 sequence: CASSGLLSTGPHWNTEAFF. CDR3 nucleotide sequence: TGCGCCAGCAGTGGACTACTCAGTACTGGGCCTCATTGGAACACTGAAGCTTTCTTT.

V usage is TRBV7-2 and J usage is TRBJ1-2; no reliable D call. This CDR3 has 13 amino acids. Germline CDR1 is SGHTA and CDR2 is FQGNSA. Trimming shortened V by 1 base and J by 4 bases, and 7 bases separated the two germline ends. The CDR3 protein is CASSLGGIYGYTF. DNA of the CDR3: TGTGCCAGCAGCTTAGGGGGAATCTATGGCTACACCTTC.

The CDR3 loop is CAWSVPSGVWGQETQYF. CDR3 coding DNA: TGTGCCTGGAGTGTACCGTCAGGCGTGTGGGGCCAAGAGACCCAGTACTTC. V usage is TRBV30 and J usage is TRBJ2-5, with D hard to call. The CDR3 runs 17 residues. V was cut by 0 bases and J by 1 base, with 18 bases left in between. CDR1 and CDR2 from the germline V gene are GTSNPN and SVGIG (reference sequence).

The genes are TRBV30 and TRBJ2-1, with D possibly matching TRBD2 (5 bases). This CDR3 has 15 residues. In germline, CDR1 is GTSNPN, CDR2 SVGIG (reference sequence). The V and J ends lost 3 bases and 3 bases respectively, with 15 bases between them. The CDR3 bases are TGTGCCTGGAGGGACCTACGGGGAAGCTACAATGAGCAGTTCTTC. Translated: CAWRDLRGSYNEQFF.

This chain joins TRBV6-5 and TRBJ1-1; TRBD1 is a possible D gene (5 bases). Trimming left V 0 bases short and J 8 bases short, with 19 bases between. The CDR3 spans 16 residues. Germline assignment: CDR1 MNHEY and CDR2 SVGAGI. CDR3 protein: CASSYSTRGARGEAFF. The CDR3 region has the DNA TGTGCCAGCAGTTACTCGACTCGAGGGGCCCGGGGCGAAGCTTTCTTT.

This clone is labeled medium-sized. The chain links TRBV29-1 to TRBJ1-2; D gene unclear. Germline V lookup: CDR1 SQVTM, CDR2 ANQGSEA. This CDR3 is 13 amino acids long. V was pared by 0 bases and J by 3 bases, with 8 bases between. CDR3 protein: CSVEDGRDYGYTF. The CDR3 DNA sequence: TGCAGCGTTGAAGACGGGCGGGACTATGGCTACACCTTC.

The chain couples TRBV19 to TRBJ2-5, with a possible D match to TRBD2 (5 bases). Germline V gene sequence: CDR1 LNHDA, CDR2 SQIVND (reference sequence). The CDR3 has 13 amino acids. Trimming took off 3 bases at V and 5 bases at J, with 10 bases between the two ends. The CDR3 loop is CASSIGVRETQYF. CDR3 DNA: TGTGCCAGTAGTATCGGGGTGCGGGAGACCCAGTACTTC. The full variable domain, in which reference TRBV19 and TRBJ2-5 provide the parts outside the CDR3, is DGGITQSPKYLFRKEGQNVTLSCEQNLNHDAMYWYRQDPGQGLRLIYYSQIVNDFQKGDIAEGYSVSREKKESFPLTVTSAQKNPTAFYLCASSIGVRETQYFGPGTRLLVL.

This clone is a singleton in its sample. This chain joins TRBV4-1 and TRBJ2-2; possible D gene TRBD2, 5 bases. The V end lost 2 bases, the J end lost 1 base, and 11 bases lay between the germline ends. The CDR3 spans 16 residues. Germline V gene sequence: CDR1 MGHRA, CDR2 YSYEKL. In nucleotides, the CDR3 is TGCGCCAGCAGCCAACACGGACTGGGGAACACCGGGGAGCTGTTTTTT. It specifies CASSQHGLGNTGELFF.

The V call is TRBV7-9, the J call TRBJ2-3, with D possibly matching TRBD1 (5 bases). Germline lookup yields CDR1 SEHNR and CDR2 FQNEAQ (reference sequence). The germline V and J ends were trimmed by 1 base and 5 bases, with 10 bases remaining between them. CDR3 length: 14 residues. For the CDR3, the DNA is TGTGCCAGCAGCTTAGACAGGTCGGGAGATACGCAGTATTTT. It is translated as CASSLDRSGDTQYF.

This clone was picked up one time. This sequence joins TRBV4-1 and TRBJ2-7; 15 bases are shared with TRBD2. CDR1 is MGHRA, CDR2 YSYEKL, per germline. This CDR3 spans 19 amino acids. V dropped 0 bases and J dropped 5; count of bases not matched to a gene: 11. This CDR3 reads CASSQEVRTSGGAGHEQYF. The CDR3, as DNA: TGCGCCAGCAGCCAAGAGGTGCGGACTAGCGGGGGGGCCGGCCACGAGCAGTACTTC.

The CDR3: CASSEGSALNYGYTF. The CDR3 DNA sequence: TGTGCCAGCAGTGAGGGTTCAGCCCTAAACTATGGCTACACCTTC. The chain carries TRBV25-1 and TRBJ1-2; no clear D. CDR1 MGHDK and CDR2 SYGVNS come from the germline V gene. Trimming left V 3 bases short and J 2 bases short, with 13 bases between. There are 15 residues in the CDR3.

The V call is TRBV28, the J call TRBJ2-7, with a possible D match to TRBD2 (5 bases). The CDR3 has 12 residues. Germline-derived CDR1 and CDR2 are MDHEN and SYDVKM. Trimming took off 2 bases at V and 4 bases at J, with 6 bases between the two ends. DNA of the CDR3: TGTGCCAGCAGTTTAGGGAGTTACGAGCAGTACTTC. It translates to CASSLGSYEQYF. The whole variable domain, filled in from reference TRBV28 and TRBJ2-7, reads DVKVTQSSRYLVKRTGEKVFLECVQDMDHENMFWYRQDPGLGLRLIYFSYDVKMKEKGDIPEGYSVSREKKERFSLILESASTNQTSMYLCASSLGSYEQYFGPGTRLTVT.

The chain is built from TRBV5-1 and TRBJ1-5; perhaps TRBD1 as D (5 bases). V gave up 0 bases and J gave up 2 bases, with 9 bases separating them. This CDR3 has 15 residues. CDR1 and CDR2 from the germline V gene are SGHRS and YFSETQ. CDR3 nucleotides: TGCGCCAGCAGCTTGGGGGACCAGGGCAATCAGCCCCAGCATTTT. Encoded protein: CASSLGDQGNQPQHF.

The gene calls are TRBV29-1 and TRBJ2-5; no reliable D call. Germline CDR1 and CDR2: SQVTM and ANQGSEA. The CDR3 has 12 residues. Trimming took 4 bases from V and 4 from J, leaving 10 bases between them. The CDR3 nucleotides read TGCAGCGTTGCTGACTTGGGAGAGACCCAGTACTTC. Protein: CSVADLGETQYF.